The rows below give T cell receptor beta chains drawn from one sample of a study of CD8 T cells in ankylosing spondylitis. MiXCR, run by TCRdb on the 5' RACE reads, gives a single entry per CDR3 protein. The data hold some 100,000 distinct CDR3 sequences, with around 8.3% observed a single time. The sequenced material came from blood, either unsorted or a sorted T cell fraction (not recorded which). The receptors here all came from a male donor with ankylosing spondylitis. Each CDR3 is given with its conserved first and last residue. D genes are given only for firm matches. Rows may omit the clone size; those that give it use once, few, many or a size class.

v_call	clone_size	d_call	j_call	cdr3_aa	cdr3_nt
TRBV12-3/TRBV12-4	NA	TRBD1	TRBJ1-6	CASSWTGPVSSPLHF	TGTGCCAGCAGTTGGACAGGGCCTGTTAGTTCACCCCTCCACTTT
TRBV29-1	many	NA	TRBJ2-2	CSVLYSGELFF	TGCAGCGTTCTGTATTCCGGGGAGCTGTTTTTT
TRBV7-9	many	TRBD2	TRBJ2-1	CASSSGLAVYNEQFF	TGTGCCAGCAGCTCGGGACTAGCGGTCTACAATGAGCAGTTCTTC
TRBV3-1	many	TRBD2	TRBJ2-2	CASSPRGTSGTTGELFF	TGTGCCAGCAGCCCACGGGGGACTAGCGGGACCACCGGGGAGCTGTTTTTT
TRBV11-2	NA	TRBD2	TRBJ2-7	CASRGRGLAVHEQYF	TGTGCCAGCAGGGGAAGGGGACTAGCTGTCCACGAGCAGTACTTC
TRBV10-1	few	NA	TRBJ2-1	CASSETVEQFF	TGCGCCAGCAGTGAAACGGTCGAGCAGTTCTTC
TRBV5-1	NA	NA	TRBJ2-1	CASSPTLAEEQFF	TGCGCCAGCAGCCCTACCTTAGCGGAGGAGCAGTTCTTC
TRBV27	few	TRBD1	TRBJ2-7	CASSLLQGAYEQYF	TGTGCCAGCAGTTTATTACAGGGGGCCTACGAGCAGTACTTC
TRBV27	many	TRBD1	TRBJ2-1	CASSLLGRDRGLGVNEQFF	TGTGCCAGCAGTTTATTGGGCCGGGACAGGGGGCTTGGGGTCAATGAGCAGTTCTTC
TRBV9	few	NA	TRBJ2-1	CASSEDSGSYNEQFF	TGTGCCAGCAGCGAGGACTCAGGGTCCTACAATGAGCAGTTCTTC
TRBV11-2	many	NA	TRBJ2-7	CASSLIKSSYEQYF	TGTGCCAGCAGCCTGATCAAGAGCTCCTACGAGCAGTACTTC
TRBV20-1	many	NA	TRBJ1-1	CSARERGFRTEAFF	TGCAGTGCTAGAGAGAGGGGATTTCGCACTGAAGCTTTCTTT
TRBV5-1	NA	NA	TRBJ2-7	CASSLRGGGDEQYF	TGCGCCAGCAGCCTACGGGGCGGGGGCGACGAGCAGTACTTC
TRBV27	few	NA	TRBJ2-7	CASSLGGGAGYEQYF	TGTGCCAGCAGTTTAGGGGGGGGCGCGGGGTACGAGCAGTACTTC
TRBV6-2/TRBV6-3	few	TRBD1	TRBJ2-3	CASRRQGEVFGSTDTQYF	TGTGCCAGCAGGCGACAGGGCGAAGTCTTCGGGAGCACAGATACGCAGTATTTT
TRBV24-1	few	NA	TRBJ2-2	CATSDYRDQVVAGELFF	TGTGCCACCAGTGATTACCGGGACCAGGTTGTCGCCGGGGAGCTGTTTTTT
TRBV7-2	NA	NA	TRBJ1-2	CASSLAPITTSGGYGYTF	TGTGCCAGCAGCTTAGCTCCCATCACCACCTCCGGCGGCTATGGCTACACCTTC
TRBV29-1	NA	NA	TRBJ1-3	CSVEVEVSSGNTIYF	TGCAGCGTTGAAGTCGAAGTGAGCTCTGGAAACACCATATATTTT
TRBV20-1	NA	TRBD2	TRBJ2-7	CSARDPGLAVFTAYEQYF	TGCAGTGCTAGAGATCCGGGACTAGCGGTTTTTACCGCCTACGAGCAGTACTTC
TRBV20-1	few	TRBD1	TRBJ2-7	CSARLLLTGGIYEQYF	TGCAGTGCTAGATTACTACTCACAGGGGGCATCTACGAGCAGTACTTC
TRBV3-1	NA	TRBD1	TRBJ2-2	CASSQEPGTGVPGELFF	TGTGCCAGCAGCCAAGAACCGGGGACAGGGGTCCCCGGGGAGCTGTTTTTT
TRBV27	many	TRBD1	TRBJ2-1	CASSLGTASYNEQFF	TGTGCCAGCAGTTTAGGGACAGCCTCCTACAATGAGCAGTTCTTC
TRBV20-1	NA	TRBD2	TRBJ2-4	CSEDKRDKNIQYF	TGCAGTGAGGACAAGCGGGACAAAAACATTCAGTACTTC
TRBV10-2	many	NA	TRBJ1-1	CASTSTTMGEAFF	TGCGCCAGCACATCAACAACGATGGGTGAAGCTTTCTTT
TRBV12-3/TRBV12-4	NA	NA	TRBJ2-2	CASSFETPGTGELFF	TGTGCCAGCAGTTTCGAGACCCCTGGCACCGGGGAGCTGTTTTTT
TRBV20-1	few	NA	TRBJ2-1	CSARESTHEQFF	TGCAGTGCTAGAGAAAGCACCCATGAGCAGTTCTTC
TRBV24-1	NA	NA	TRBJ2-3	CATSDLQGTSTDTQYF	TGTGCCACCAGTGACCTTCAGGGGACTAGCACAGATACGCAGTATTTT
TRBV6-2/TRBV6-3	many	NA	TRBJ1-5	CASSPGLIPRGNQPQHF	TGTGCCAGCAGTCCGGGACTTATTCCCCGGGGCAATCAGCCCCAGCATTTT
TRBV20-1	many	NA	TRBJ2-2	CSAREDTGELFF	TGCAGTGCTAGAGAGGACACCGGGGAGCTGTTTTTT
TRBV6-2/TRBV6-3	many	NA	TRBJ2-1	CASTNRGEGPYNEQFF	TGTGCCAGCACTAATAGGGGAGAGGGCCCCTACAATGAGCAGTTCTTC
TRBV20-1	few	NA	TRBJ1-6	CSAPLWRENSPLHF	TGCAGTGCTCCTTTATGGAGGGAAAATTCACCCCTCCACTTT
TRBV10-3	NA	NA	TRBJ1-2	CAISEKALSDYGYTF	TGTGCCATCAGTGAGAAGGCCCTTTCGGACTATGGCTACACCTTC
TRBV6-5	once	NA	TRBJ2-3	CASCYIAGSTDTQYF	TGTGCCAGCTGTTACATTGCGGGATCCACAGATACGCAGTATTTT
TRBV3-1	many	NA	TRBJ2-3	CASSQDLADTQYF	TGTGCCAGCAGCCAAGATTTGGCAGATACGCAGTATTTT
TRBV24-1	few	TRBD2	TRBJ2-5	CATSDLRVAGEETQYF	TGTGCCACCAGTGATTTGAGGGTAGCGGGAGAGGAGACCCAGTACTTC
TRBV12-3/TRBV12-4	few	NA	TRBJ1-4	CASSPDATNEKLFF	TGTGCCAGCAGCCCAGACGCAACTAATGAAAAACTGTTTTTT
TRBV2	many	NA	TRBJ2-2	CASSEPSSNTGELFF	TGTGCCAGCAGTGAACCATCTTCGAACACCGGGGAGCTGTTTTTT
TRBV20-1	few	NA	TRBJ1-2	CSAGDSSTFRGYGYTF	TGCAGTGCTGGAGACAGCAGCACCTTCAGAGGCTATGGCTACACCTTC
TRBV30	many	NA	TRBJ2-7	CAWSWGGGEQYF	TGTGCCTGGAGCTGGGGAGGGGGCGAGCAGTACTTC
TRBV28	few	TRBD1	TRBJ2-1	CASSFSTGTLRFF	TGTGCCAGCAGTTTTTCGACAGGGACCTTACGGTTCTTC
TRBV13	few	TRBD2	TRBJ2-3	CASSLGLGTSGRPPYSSTDTQYF	TGTGCCAGCAGCTTAGGCCTGGGGACTAGCGGGAGACCTCCCTATTCTAGCACAGATACGCAGTATTTT
TRBV7-2	many	NA	TRBJ2-1	CASSFGLRGQFF	TGTGCCAGCAGCTTTGGGCTTCGTGGGCAGTTCTTC
TRBV6-6	many	NA	TRBJ2-1	CASRPSDDEQFF	TGTGCCAGCAGGCCCTCAGATGATGAGCAGTTCTTC
TRBV11-2	NA	NA	TRBJ1-6	CASSPSPAAIYNSPLHF	TGTGCCAGCAGTCCTAGCCCGGCAGCCATTTATAATTCACCCCTCCACTTT
TRBV6-6	NA	TRBD1	TRBJ2-1	CASRPDRDNEQFF	TGTGCCAGCCGACCCGACAGGGACAATGAGCAGTTCTTC
TRBV20-1	many	NA	TRBJ2-1	CSARGLGRNEQFF	TGCAGTGCTAGAGGACTAGGGAGGAATGAGCAGTTCTTC
TRBV3-1	NA	TRBD2	TRBJ2-1	CASSHPGLGPNEQFF	TGTGCCAGCAGCCACCCGGGACTAGGACCCAATGAGCAGTTCTTC
TRBV27	NA	NA	TRBJ1-2	CASSMPGSYGYTF	TGTGCCAGCAGTATGCCGGGCAGCTATGGCTACACCTTC